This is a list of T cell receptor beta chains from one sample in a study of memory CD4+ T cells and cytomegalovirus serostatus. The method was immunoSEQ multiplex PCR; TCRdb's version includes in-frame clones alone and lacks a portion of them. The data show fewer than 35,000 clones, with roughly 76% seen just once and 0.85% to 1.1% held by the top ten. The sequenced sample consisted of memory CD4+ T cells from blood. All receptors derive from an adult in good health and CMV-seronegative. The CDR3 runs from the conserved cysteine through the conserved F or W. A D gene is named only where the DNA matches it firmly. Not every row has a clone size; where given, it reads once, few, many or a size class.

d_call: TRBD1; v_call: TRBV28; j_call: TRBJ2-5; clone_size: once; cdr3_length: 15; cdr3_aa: CASSVLQGAQETQYF; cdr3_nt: TGTGCCAGCAGTGTCCTACAGGGGGCCCAAGAGACCCAGTACTTC
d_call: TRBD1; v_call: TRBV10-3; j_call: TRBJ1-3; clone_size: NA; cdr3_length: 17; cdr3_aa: CAISERGTGVAGNTIYF; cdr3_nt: TGTGCCATCAGTGAGCGAGGGACAGGGGTGGCTGGAAACACCATATATTTT
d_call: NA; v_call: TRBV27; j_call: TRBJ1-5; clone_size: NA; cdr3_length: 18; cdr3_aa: CASSPKPPGALSNQPQHF; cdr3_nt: TGTGCCAGCAGTCCTAAGCCCCCGGGGGCGTTAAGCAATCAGCCCCAGCATTTT
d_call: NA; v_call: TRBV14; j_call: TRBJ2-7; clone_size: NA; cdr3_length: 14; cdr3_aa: CASSPGPEGYEQYF; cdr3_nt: TGTGCCAGCAGCCCCGGACCAGAGGGTTACGAGCAGTACTTC
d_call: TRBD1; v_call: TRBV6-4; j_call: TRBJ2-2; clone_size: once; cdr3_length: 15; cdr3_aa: CASSSGTGNTGELFF; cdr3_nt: TGTGCCAGCAGTTCAGGGACAGGGAACACCGGGGAGCTGTTTTTT
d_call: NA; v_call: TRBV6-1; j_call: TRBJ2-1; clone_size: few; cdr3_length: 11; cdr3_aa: CASNNANEQFF; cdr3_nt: TGTGCCAGCAATAACGCCAATGAGCAGTTCTTC
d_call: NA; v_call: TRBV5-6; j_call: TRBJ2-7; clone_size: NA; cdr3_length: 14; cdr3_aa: CASSLTQGSYEQYF; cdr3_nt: TGTGCCAGCAGCTTGACTCAGGGATCCTACGAGCAGTACTTC
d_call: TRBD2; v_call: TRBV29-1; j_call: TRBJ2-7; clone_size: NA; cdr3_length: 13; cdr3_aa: CSVAGTTAPGQYF; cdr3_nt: TGCAGCGTTGCAGGGACTACCGCGCCAGGGCAGTACTTC
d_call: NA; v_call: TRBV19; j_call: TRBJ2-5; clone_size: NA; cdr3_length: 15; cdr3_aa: CASRGRGGVRETQYF; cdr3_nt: TGTGCCAGTAGGGGACGTGGGGGAGTACGTGAGACCCAGTACTTC
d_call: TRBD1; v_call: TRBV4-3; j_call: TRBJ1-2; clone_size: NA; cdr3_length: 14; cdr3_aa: CASSPGQGNYGYTF; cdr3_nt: TGCGCCAGCAGCCCGGGACAGGGCAACTATGGCTACACCTTC
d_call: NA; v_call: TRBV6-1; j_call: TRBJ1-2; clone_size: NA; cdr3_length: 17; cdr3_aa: CASSEAGLGTHNYGYTF; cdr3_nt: TGTGCCAGCAGTGAAGCGGGCCTCGGGACGCATAACTATGGCTACACCTTC
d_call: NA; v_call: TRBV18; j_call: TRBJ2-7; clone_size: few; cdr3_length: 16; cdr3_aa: CASSLIRDVGPYEQYF; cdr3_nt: TGTGCCAGCTCCTTAATCCGGGACGTTGGGCCCTACGAGCAGTACTTC
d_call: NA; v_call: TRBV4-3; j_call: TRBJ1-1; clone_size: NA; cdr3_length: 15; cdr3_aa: CASSQESIRNTEAFF; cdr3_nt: TGCGCCAGCAGCCAAGAAAGCATCAGGAACACTGAGGCTTTCTTT
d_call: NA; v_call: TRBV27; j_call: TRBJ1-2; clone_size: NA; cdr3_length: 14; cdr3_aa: CASSPNSAGFDYTF; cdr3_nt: TGTGCCAGCAGTCCAAACAGCGCCGGGTTTGACTACACCTTC
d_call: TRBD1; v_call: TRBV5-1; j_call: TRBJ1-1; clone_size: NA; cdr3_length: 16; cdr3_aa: CASSLWDSRMNTEAFF; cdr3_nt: TGCGCCAGCAGCTTATGGGACAGCCGAATGAACACTGAAGCTTTCTTT
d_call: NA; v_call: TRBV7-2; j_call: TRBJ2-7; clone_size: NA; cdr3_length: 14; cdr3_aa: CASSLGWGADEQYF; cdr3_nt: TGTGCCAGCAGCTTAGGTTGGGGTGCAGACGAGCAGTACTTC
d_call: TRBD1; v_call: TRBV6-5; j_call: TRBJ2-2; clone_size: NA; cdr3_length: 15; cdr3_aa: CASTRGQTNTGELFF; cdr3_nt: TGTGCCAGCACCCGGGGACAGACCAACACCGGGGAGCTGTTTTTT
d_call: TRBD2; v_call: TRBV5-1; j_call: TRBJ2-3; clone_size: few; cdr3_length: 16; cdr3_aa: CASSSGTSGHTDTQYF; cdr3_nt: TGCGCCAGCAGCTCAGGGACTAGCGGGCACACAGATACGCAGTATTTT
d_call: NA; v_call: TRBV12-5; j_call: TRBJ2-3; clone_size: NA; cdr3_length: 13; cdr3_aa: CASTAGFRDTQYF; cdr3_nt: TGTGCTAGTACAGCGGGCTTTAGAGATACGCAGTATTTT
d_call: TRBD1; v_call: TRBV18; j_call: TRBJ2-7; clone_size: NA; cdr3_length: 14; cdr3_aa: CASSPVGQGEEQYF; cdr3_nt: TGTGCCAGCTCACCAGTGGGACAGGGGGAAGAGCAGTACTTC
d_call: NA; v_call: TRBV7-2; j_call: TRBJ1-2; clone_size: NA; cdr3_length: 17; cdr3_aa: CASSLALSGGYGDGYTF; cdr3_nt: TGTGCCAGCAGCTTAGCGCTTTCGGGGGGTTACGGCGATGGCTACACCTTC
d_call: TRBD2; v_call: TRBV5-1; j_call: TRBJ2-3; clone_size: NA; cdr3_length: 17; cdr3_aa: CASSLAGSGSYTDTQYF; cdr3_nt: TGCGCCAGCAGCTTGGCCGGTAGCGGGAGTTATACAGATACGCAGTATTTT
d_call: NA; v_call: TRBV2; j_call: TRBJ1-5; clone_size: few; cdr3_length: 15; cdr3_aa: CASLLEGGPNQPQHF; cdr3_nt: TGTGCCAGCCTCCTCGAGGGGGGACCCAATCAGCCCCAGCATTTT
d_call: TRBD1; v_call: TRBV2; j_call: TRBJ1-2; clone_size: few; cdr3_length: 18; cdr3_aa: CASVSDKYGTGVNYGYTF; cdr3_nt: TGTGCCAGCGTTTCCGATAAGTATGGGACAGGGGTAAACTATGGCTACACCTTC
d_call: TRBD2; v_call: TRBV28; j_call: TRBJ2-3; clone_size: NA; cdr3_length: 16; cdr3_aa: CASSFWLAGAKDTQYF; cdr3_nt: TGTGCCAGCAGTTTTTGGCTAGCGGGAGCAAAAGATACGCAGTATTTT
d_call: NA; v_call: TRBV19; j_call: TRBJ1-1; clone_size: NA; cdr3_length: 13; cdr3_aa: CASINRVNTEAFF; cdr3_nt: TGTGCCAGTATTAACAGGGTTAACACTGAAGCTTTCTTT
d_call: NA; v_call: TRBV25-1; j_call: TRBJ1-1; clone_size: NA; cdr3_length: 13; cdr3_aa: CASTDSPNTEAFF; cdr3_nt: TGTGCCAGCACTGACAGCCCGAACACTGAAGCTTTCTTT
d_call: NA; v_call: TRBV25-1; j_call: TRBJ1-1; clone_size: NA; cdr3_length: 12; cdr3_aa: CASTTDNTEAFF; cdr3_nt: TGTGCCAGCACCACTGACAACACTGAAGCTTTCTTT
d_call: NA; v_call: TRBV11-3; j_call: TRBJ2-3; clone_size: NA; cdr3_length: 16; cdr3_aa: CASSYSGGGGTDTQYF; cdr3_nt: TGTGCCAGCAGTTATAGCGGAGGTGGGGGCACAGATACGCAGTATTTT
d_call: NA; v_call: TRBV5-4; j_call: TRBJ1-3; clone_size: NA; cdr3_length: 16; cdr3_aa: CASSQSGIDSGNTIYF; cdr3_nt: TGCGCCAGCAGCCAATCCGGAATAGACTCTGGAAACACCATATATTTT
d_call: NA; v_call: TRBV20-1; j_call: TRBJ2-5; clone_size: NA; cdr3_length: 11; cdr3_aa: CSARNLETQYF; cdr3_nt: TGCAGTGCTAGAAACCTGGAGACCCAGTACTTC
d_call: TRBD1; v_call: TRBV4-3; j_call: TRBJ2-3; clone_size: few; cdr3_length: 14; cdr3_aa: CASSKGQGTDTQYF; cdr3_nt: TGCGCCAGCAGCAAAGGACAGGGAACAGATACGCAGTATTTT
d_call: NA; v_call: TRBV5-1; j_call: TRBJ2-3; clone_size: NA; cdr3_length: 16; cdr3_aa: CASSFGAGGRTDTQYF; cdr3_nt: TGCGCCAGCAGTTTTGGGGCCGGGGGGCGCACAGATACGCAGTATTTT
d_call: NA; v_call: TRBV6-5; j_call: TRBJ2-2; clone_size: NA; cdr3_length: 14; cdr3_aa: CASSGFANTGELFF; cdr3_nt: TGTGCCAGCTCGGGGTTCGCGAACACCGGGGAGCTGTTTTTT
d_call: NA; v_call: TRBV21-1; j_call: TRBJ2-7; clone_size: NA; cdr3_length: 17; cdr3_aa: CASSKEGRDRSAYEQYF; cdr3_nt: TGTGCCAGCAGCAAAGAGGGGAGGGACAGATCGGCCTACGAGCAGTACTTC
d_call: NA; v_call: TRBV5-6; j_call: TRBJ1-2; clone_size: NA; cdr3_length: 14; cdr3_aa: CASSPGGQIYGYTF; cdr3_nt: TGTGCCAGCAGCCCTGGAGGACAGATTTATGGCTACACCTTC
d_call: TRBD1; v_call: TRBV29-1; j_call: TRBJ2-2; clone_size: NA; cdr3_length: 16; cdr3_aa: CSVELGQGINTGELFF; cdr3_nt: TGCAGCGTCGAGTTGGGACAGGGAATAAACACCGGGGAGCTGTTTTTT
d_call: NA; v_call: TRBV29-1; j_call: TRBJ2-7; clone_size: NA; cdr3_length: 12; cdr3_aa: CSVVSQGHEQYF; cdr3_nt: TGCAGCGTTGTTTCACAGGGACACGAGCAGTACTTC
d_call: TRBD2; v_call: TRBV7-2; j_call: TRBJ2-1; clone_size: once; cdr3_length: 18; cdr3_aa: CASSRRAGLAGGPDEQFF; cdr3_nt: TGTGCCAGCAGCAGAAGGGCGGGACTAGCGGGGGGGCCGGATGAGCAGTTCTTC
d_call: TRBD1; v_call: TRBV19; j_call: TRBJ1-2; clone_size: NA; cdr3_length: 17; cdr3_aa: CASSMTGGRVLSYGYTF; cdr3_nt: TGTGCCAGTAGTATGACAGGGGGCAGGGTACTGAGCTATGGCTACACCTTC
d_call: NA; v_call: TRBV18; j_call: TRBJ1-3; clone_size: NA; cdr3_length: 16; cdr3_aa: CASSPGRKNGGNTIYF; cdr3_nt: TGTGCCAGCTCACCAGGACGGAAGAACGGGGGAAACACCATATATTTT
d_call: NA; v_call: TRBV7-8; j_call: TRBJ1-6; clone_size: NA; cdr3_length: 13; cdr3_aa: CASSWDVNSPLHF; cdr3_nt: TGTGCCAGCAGCTGGGACGTTAATTCACCCCTCCACTTT
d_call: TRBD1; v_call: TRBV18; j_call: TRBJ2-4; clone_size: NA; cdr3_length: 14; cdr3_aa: CASGSGTGEYIQYF; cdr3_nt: TGTGCCAGCGGATCCGGGACAGGGGAGTACATTCAGTACTTC
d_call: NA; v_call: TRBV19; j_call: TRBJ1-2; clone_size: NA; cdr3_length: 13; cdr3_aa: CASSIGGRSGYTF; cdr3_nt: TGTGCCAGTAGTATTGGGGGTCGGAGTGGCTACACCTTC
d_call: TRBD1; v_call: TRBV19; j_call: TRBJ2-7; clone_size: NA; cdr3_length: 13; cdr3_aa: CASSRDSSYEQYF; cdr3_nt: TGTGCCAGTTCCCGGGACAGCTCCTACGAGCAGTACTTC
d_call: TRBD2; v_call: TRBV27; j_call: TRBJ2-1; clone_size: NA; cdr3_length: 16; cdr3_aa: CASTSSGGTIGNEQFF; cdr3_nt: TGTGCCAGCACCTCTAGCGGGGGGACGATCGGGAATGAGCAGTTCTTC
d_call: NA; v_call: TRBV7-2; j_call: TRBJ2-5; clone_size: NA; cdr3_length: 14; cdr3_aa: CASSVKRGVETQYF; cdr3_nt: TGTGCCAGCAGCGTGAAGAGGGGGGTAGAGACCCAGTACTTC
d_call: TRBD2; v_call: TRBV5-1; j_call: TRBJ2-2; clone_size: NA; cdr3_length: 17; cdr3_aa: CASSISGTPKNTGELFF; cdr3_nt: TGCGCCAGCAGTATTAGCGGGACCCCGAAGAACACCGGGGAGCTGTTTTTT
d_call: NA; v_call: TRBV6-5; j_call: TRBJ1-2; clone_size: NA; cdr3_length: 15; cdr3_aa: CASSYTEGGYYGYTF; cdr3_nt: TGTGCCAGCAGTTACACGGAGGGAGGGTACTATGGCTACACCTTC